These 9 T cell receptor beta chains share one sample of origin, sequenced in a study of blood T cell repertoires in COVID-19. Profiled with immunoSEQ multiplex PCR; TCRdb holds only in-frame clones, not every one. The table shows about 220,000 clones, with approximately 86% occurring only once. The sequenced sample was peripheral blood. These receptors all come from a woman of 80 years or more with acute or convalescent COVID-19.

This chain uses TRBV28 with TRBJ1-2; 11 bases match TRBD1. This CDR3 is built from 15 residues. V was pared by 7 bases and J by 4 bases, with 8 bases of the junction left unmatched. CDR1 MDHEN and CDR2 SYDVKM come from the germline V gene. The CDR3 nucleotides are TGTGCCAGCACCCAGGACAGGGGGCAAGGCTATGGCTACACCTTC. It is translated as CASTQDRGQGYGYTF.

The chain couples TRBV6-5 to TRBJ1-6, with D tentatively TRBD1 (6 bases). This CDR3 is built from 14 residues. Germline V lookup: CDR1 MNHEY, CDR2 SVGAGI. Between the trimmed V and J ends, which lost 3 bases and 7 bases, there was a span of 10 bases. CDR3: CASSYQGRNSPLHF. The CDR3 bases are TGTGCCAGCAGTTATCAGGGGCGGAATTCACCCCTCCACTTT.

In its sample, this clone was seen once. The CDR3 loop reads CSVKRGSGNTEAFF. CDR3 DNA sequence: TGCAGCGTGAAGCGGGGCTCAGGGAACACTGAAGCTTTCTTT. The V and J genes are TRBV29-1 and TRBJ1-1; possible D gene TRBD1, 5 bases. Germline CDR1 reads SQVTM; CDR2 reads ANQGSEA. Deletions cut 6 bases from V and 1 base from J, with 15 bases between. The CDR3 is made up of 14 amino acids. The complete variable domain, with remaining parts taken from reference TRBV29-1 and TRBJ1-1, reads SAVISQKPSRDICQRGTSLTIQCQVDSQVTMMFWYRQQPGQSLTLIATANQGSEATYESGFVIDKFPISRPNLTFSTLTVSNMSPEDSSIYLCSVKRGSGNTEAFFGQGTRLTVV.

J is TRBJ1-2 and V is TRBV27; no definite D call. The CDR3 has 14 amino acids. Trimming left V 2 bases short and J 8 bases short, with 15 bases between. CDR1 and CDR2 from the germline V gene are MNHEY and SMNVEV (reference sequence). The CDR3 sequence is CASSLGSRRGGYTF. In DNA, the CDR3 is TGTGCCAGCAGTTTAGGGTCCCGGAGAGGAGGCTACACCTTC.

The V and J genes are TRBV4-2 and TRBJ2-3, with 11 nucleotides matching TRBD2. Trimming removed 0 bases from V and 1 base from J; junction bases left unmatched: 12. The CDR3 is 20 residues long. The germline CDR1 and CDR2 sequences are LGHNA and YNFKEQ. The CDR3 coding sequence is TGTGCCAGCAGCCAAGAAGGTAGCGGGGGGGCCAATTCGGGCACAGATACGCAGTATTTT. Protein: CASSQEGSGGANSGTDTQYF.

There are a few counts of this clone. V gene TRBV5-1 combines with J gene TRBJ2-5, with 7 nucleotides matching TRBD1. Germline V gene sequence: CDR1 SGHRS, CDR2 YFSETQ. The CDR3 is 14 residues long. V shed 3 bases, J shed 1 base, and the junction held 3 bases outside the gene matches. The CDR3, as DNA: TGCGCCAGCAGCTCTGACAGGGCCCAAGAGACCCAGTACTTC. Its translation is CASSSDRAQETQYF.

The chain carries TRBV6-6 and TRBJ1-3; TRBD1 matches 8 bases. The germline CDR1 and CDR2 sequences are MNHNY and SVGAGI (reference sequence). This CDR3 has 14 residues. The V segment lost 10 bases and the J segment 4 bases; nucleotides outside the gene matches: 9. The CDR3 DNA is TGTGCCACCGACGGACAGGGCTCAGGAAACACCATATATTTT. This gives the protein CATDGQGSGNTIYF.

The chain recombines TRBV28 with TRBJ2-7; 8 bases are a match to TRBD1. Germline CDR1 MDHEN, CDR2 SYDVKM. There are 15 residues in the CDR3. The J segment lost 5 bases and the V segment lost 4 bases, leaving 10 bases of the junction unmatched. The CDR3 protein is CASSSLRTGINEQYF. The CDR3 DNA sequence: TGTGCCAGCAGTTCCCTGAGGACAGGGATCAACGAGCAGTACTTC.

The V gene is TRBV4-3, the J gene TRBJ2-1, with 12 bases identical to TRBD2. V gave up 4 bases and J gave up 6 bases; unmatched junction bases: 7. Germline lookup yields CDR1 LGHNA and CDR2 YSLEER. The CDR3 has 16 amino acids. As DNA, the CDR3 is TGCGCCAGCAGCCTAATCACTAGCGGGGGGCGCAATGAGCAGTTCTTC. Protein product: CASSLITSGGRNEQFF.